This T cell receptor beta chain was obtained from a study of T cell clones after liver transplantation (dated by TCRdb to about 2019). Broadly, across the study: The samples were obtained from ITN030ST, a randomized trial that attempted immunosuppression withdrawal within 2 years after liver transplantation. Of the 8 liver transplant recipients making up the studied cohort, 3 were classified as tolerant and 5 as non-tolerant. Until randomization at 12-24 months post-transplant, subjects were given standard immunosuppression, with no induction therapy. Tolerance meant complete immunosuppression withdrawal for at least one year without liver enzymes rising beyond twice the upper limit of normal. Donor-reactive T cell clones were identified by TCRbeta sequencing after a pre-transplant mixed lymphocyte reaction and then tracked in post-transplant blood. Of the eight recipients, a few were HCV-positive, while the remaining recipients had been transplanted for non-autoimmune, non-viral indications. As an antigen-independent comparator for the donor-reactive sequences, third party-reactive TCRbeta sequences from pre-transplant MLRs were identified as well. Blood samples were collected pre-transplant, pre-randomization before withdrawal, and post-randomization after either complete withdrawal or failed withdrawal. Study-level results and caveats: Without allograft tissue specimens, donor-reactive T cells may have migrated into the graft rather than being deleted. Conclusions were preliminary, limited by small, heterogeneous patient numbers and non-standardized post-transplant time points. In two subjects, low numbers of available donor cells limited the measurable donor-reactive repertoire. In 5 of 8 subjects, circulating donor-reactive CD4 TCRbeta sequences decreased significantly after transplant, regardless of tolerance or HCV status. The decline in donor-reactive sequences exceeded the decline in third party-reactive sequences, suggesting partial antigen-specific deletion that was unrelated to withdrawal success. When repertoire turnover was accounted for, significantly reduced detection of donor-reactive sequences was found in 7 of 8 subjects for CD4 and in 8 of 8 subjects for CD8.

Unstimulated PBMCs, after thawing, were stained for CD3, CD4 and CD8 and then FACS-sorted into CD3+CD4+ and CD3+CD8+ populations. All 8 studied subjects were randomized to withdrawal of immunosuppression. The Qiagen DNeasy Blood and Tissue Kit was used for isolation of genomic DNA. Frozen genomic DNA underwent high-throughput TCRbeta CDR3 sequencing by immunoSEQ, including PCR amplification, mapping, bias correction and internal controls. From the authors' description of their analysis: Only productive rearrangements were retained, and each unique TCRbeta sequence was defined by its CDR3 nucleotide sequence together with its V and J gene. For classification of a sequence as donor-reactive, at least 5-fold expansion in CFSE-low cells relative to unstimulated pre-transplant cells and a frequency of at least 0.01% were required. Per-subject minimum frequency thresholds, based on the lowest-template unstimulated sample, ensured at least 90% detection power. Jensen-Shannon divergence between the top 1000 TCRbeta sequences after and before transplant was used to measure repertoire turnover. Changes in detection of donor-reactive sequences were assessed with two-sided Fisher's exact tests. Sourced from immuneACCESS, this table was stored by TCRdb with only in-frame sequences that have V and J called. A share of the clones is absent; for the studies checked, an unresolved V gene accounts for under half, and the remainder has no known explanation. That table furnishes V, J and clone size, whereas the DNA furnished D and trimming. The sample records roughly 20,000 clones, 85% to 95% of which are singletons. The ten largest account for about 25% of the sample.

In the case of this clone: No antigen is known for it. No much larger clonotype is one base removed from it; base qualities were not supplied.

This clonotype originated in a human patient who received a liver transplant. The graft donor may be the source of some T cells after a transplant. Sequences were derived from CD8+ T cells from blood, sampled 25 months after liver transplant.

The CDR3 protein sequence reads: CASSFTGGIYEQYF. The nucleotide sequence reads as follows: TGTGCCAGCAGTTTTACAGGGGGGATATACGAGCAGTACTTC. Here the chain combines TRBV28 and TRBJ2-7, and 8 junctional nucleotides match TRBD1. From V the trimming removes 3 bases and from J it removes 4 bases, while the gene matches leave 5 bases of the junction unaccounted for. The CDR3 numbers 14 residues from cysteine through phenylalanine. The read is trimmed to its CDR3 DNA, 42 bases read in frame from base 1. The germline V gene supplies CDR1 MDHEN and CDR2 SYDVKM.